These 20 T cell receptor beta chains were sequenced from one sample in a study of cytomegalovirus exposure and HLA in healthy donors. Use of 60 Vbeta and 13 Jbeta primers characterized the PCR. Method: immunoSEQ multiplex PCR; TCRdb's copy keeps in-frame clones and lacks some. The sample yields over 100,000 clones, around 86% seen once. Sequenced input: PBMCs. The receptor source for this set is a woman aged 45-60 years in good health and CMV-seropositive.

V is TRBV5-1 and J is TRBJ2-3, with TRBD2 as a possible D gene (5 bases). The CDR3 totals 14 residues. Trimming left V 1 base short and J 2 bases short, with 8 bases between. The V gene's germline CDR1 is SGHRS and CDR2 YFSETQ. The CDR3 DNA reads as TGCGCCAGCAGCTTGCGGGGTAACACAGATACGCAGTATTTT. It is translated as CASSLRGNTDTQYF.

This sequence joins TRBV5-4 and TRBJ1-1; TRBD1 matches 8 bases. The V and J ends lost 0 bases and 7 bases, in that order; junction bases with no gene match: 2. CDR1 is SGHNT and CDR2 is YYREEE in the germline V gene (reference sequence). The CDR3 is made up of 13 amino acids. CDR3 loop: CASSLAGGGEAFF. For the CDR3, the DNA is TGTGCCAGCAGCTTGGCAGGGGGCGGTGAAGCTTTCTTT.

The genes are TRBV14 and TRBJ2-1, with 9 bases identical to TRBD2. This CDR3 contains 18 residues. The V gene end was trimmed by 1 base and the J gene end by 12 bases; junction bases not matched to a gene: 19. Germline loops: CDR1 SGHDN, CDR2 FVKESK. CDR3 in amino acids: CASSQVRGLLAGPGGQFF. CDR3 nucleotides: TGTGCCAGCAGCCAAGTTCGGGGGCTCCTAGCGGGGCCCGGGGGGCAGTTCTTC.

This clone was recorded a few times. The CDR3 DNA follows: TGTGCCACCAGCAGAAGATACGGGTCTACCTACAATGAGCAGTTCTTC. Amino acids: CATSRRYGSTYNEQFF. The V call is TRBV15, the J call TRBJ2-1; D unclear. Germline-derived CDR1 and CDR2 are LNHNV and YYDKDF (reference sequence). The V and J ends lost 2 bases and 2 bases respectively, with 13 bases between them. The CDR3 sequence is 16 residues long.

The CDR3 loop is CASTATGGTEAFF. CDR3 nucleotides: TGCGCCAGCACCGCGACAGGGGGCACTGAAGCTTTCTTT. The V and J genes are TRBV5-1 and TRBJ1-1; the match to TRBD1 covers 9 bases. Germline V gene sequence: CDR1 SGHRS, CDR2 YFSETQ. The CDR3 has 13 residues. V lost 6 bases, J lost 4 bases, and 4 bases stayed unmatched.

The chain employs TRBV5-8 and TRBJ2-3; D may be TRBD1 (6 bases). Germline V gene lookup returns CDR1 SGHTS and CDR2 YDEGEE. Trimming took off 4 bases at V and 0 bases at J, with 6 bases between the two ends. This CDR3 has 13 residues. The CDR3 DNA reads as TGTGCCAGCAGCGACAGGAGCACAGATACGCAGTATTTT. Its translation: CASSDRSTDTQYF.

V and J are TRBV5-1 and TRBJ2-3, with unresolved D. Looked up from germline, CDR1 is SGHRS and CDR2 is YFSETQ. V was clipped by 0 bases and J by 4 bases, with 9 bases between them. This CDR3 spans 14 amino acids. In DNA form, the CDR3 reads TGCGCCAGCAGCTTGGATCCTAACGCAGATACGCAGTATTTT. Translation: CASSLDPNADTQYF.

CDR3 in amino acids: CASSVTGGGRNTEAFF. As DNA, the CDR3 is TGTGCCAGCAGCGTTACGGGGGGAGGGAGAAACACTGAAGCTTTCTTT. The chain uses TRBV9 and TRBJ1-1; D is possibly TRBD1 (5 bases). The CDR3 extends over 16 amino acids. The germline V gene has CDR1 SGDLS and CDR2 YYNGEE. The V and J ends lost 2 bases and 2 bases respectively, with 16 bases between them. Complete variable domain (other parts from reference TRBV9 and TRBJ1-1): DSGVTQTPKHLITATGQRVTLRCSPRSGDLSVYWYQQSLDQGLQFLIQYYNGEERAKGNILERFSAQQFPDLHSELNLSSLELGDSALYFCASSVTGGGRNTEAFFGQGTRLTVV.

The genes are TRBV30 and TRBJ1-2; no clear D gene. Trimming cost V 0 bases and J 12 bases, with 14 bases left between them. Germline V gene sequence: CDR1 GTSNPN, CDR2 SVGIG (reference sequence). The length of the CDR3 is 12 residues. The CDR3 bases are TGTGCCTGGAGTGTAGGTGGCCGCACTAACACCTTC. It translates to CAWSVGGRTNTF.

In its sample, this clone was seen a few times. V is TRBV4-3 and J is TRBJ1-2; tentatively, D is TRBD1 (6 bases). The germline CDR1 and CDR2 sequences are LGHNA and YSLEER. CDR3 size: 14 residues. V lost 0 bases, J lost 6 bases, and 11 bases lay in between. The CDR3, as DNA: TGCGCCAGCAGCCAAGAATGGGGGCAAGATGGCTACACCTTC. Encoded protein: CASSQEWGQDGYTF.

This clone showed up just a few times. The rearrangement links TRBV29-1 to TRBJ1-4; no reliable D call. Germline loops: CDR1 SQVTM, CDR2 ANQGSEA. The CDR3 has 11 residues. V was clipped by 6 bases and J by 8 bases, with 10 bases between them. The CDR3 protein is CSVSGGEKLFF. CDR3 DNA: TGCAGCGTATCCGGCGGGGAAAAACTGTTTTTT. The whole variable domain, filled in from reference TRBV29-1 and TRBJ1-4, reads SAVISQKPSRDICQRGTSLTIQCQVDSQVTMMFWYRQQPGQSLTLIATANQGSEATYESGFVIDKFPISRPNLTFSTLTVSNMSPEDSSIYLCSVSGGEKLFFGSGTQLSVL.

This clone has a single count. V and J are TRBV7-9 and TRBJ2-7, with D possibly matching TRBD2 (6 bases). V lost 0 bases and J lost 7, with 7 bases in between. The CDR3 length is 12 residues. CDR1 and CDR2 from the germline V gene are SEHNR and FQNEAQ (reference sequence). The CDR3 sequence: CASSLARGEQYF. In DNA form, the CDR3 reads TGTGCCAGCAGCTTAGCACGGGGGGAGCAGTACTTC.

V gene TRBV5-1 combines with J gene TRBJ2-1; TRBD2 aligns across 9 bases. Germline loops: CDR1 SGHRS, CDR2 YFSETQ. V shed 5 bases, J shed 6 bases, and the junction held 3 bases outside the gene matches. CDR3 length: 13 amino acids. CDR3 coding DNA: TGCGCCAGCAGGGTAGCGGGAGTCAATGAGCAGTTCTTC. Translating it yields CASRVAGVNEQFF.

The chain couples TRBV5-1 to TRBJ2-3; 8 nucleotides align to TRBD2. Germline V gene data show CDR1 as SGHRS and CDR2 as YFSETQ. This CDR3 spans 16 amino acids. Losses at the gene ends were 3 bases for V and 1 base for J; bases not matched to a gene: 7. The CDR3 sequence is CASSSLAGRGTDTQYF. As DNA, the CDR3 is TGCGCCAGCAGCTCTTTAGCGGGACGGGGCACAGATACGCAGTATTTT.

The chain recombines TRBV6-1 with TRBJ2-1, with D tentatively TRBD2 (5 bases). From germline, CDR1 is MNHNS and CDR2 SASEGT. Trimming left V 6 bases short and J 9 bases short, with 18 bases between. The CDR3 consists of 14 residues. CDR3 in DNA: TGTGCCAGCAGACTAGTGCCGCCGGGCGGTGAGCAGTTCTTC. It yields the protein CASRLVPPGGEQFF.

The DNA of the CDR3 is TGTGCCAGCAGCTTCAGCTGGCGGGGGCCCTCCTACAATGAGCAGTTCTTC. Protein product: CASSFSWRGPSYNEQFF. This chain joins TRBV5-6 and TRBJ2-1; D possibly corresponds to TRBD2 (7 bases). The ends were cut back, 2 bases at V and 0 bases at J, with 15 bases in the middle. This CDR3 comprises 17 residues. The V gene's germline CDR1 is SGHDT and CDR2 YYEEEE. Together with reference TRBV5-6 and TRBJ2-1, the CDR3 gives the full variable domain: DAGVTQSPTHLIKTRGQQVTLRCSPKSGHDTVSWYQQALGQGPQFIFQYYEEEERQRGNFPDRFSGHQFPNYSSELNVNALLLGDSALYLCASSFSWRGPSYNEQFFGPGTRLTVL.

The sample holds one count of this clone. The CDR3 DNA is TGTGCCAGCAGTTTAGTTAGGGGCATCCAGCCCCAGCATTTT. Encoded protein: CASSLVRGIQPQHF. V usage is TRBV27 and J usage is TRBJ1-5; tentatively, D is TRBD1 (5 bases). With 2 bases removed from V and 7 bases from J, the gap between germline ends came to 12 bases. In germline, CDR1 is MNHEY, CDR2 SMNVEV (reference sequence). This CDR3 spans 14 amino acids.

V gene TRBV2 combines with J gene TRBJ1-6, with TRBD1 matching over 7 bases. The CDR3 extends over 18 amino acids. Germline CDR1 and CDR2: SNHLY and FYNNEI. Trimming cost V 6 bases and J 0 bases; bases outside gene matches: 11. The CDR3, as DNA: TGTGCCAGCAGCTATACGGGACAGTCGAGCTCCTATAATTCACCCCTCCACTTT. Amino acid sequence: CASSYTGQSSSYNSPLHF.

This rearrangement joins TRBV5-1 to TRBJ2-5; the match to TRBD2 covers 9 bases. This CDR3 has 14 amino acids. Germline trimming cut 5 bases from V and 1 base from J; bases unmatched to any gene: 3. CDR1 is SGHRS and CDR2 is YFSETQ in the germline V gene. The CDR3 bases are TGCGCCAGCAGTGGCGGGAGGGGCCAAGAGACCCAGTACTTC. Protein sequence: CASSGGRGQETQYF.

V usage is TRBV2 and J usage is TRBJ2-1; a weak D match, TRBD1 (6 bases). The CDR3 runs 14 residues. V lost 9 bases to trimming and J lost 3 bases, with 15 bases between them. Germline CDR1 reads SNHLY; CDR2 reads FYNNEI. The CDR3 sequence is CASVRDNFYNEQFF. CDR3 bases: TGTGCCAGTGTACGGGACAACTTCTACAATGAGCAGTTCTTC.